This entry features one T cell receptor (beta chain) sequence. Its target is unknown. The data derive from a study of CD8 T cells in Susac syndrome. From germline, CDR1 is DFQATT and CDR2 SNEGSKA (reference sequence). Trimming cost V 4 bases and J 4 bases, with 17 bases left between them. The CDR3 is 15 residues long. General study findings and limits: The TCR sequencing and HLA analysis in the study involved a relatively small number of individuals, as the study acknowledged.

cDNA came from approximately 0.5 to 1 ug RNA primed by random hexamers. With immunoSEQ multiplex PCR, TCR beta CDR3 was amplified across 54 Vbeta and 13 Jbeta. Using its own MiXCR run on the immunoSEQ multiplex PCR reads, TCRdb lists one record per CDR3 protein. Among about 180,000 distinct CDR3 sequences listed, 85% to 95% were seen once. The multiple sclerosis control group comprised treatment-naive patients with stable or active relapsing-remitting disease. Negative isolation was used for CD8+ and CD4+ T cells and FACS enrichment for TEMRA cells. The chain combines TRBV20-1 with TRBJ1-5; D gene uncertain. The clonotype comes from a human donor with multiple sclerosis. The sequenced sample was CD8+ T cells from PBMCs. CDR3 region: CSAITHGEVNQPQHF. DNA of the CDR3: TGCAGTGCTATCACCCACGGGGAGGTAAATCAGCCCCAGCATTTT.